This T cell receptor (beta chain) emerged from a study of T cells in Graves' hyperthyroidism and ophthalmopathy. Amplification of TCR beta CDR3 regions used RNA as the template. A set of HTBI primers served as the primers for a first-round RT-PCR of the TCR CDR3. TCRdb ran MiXCR on the multiplex PCR reads and lists one entry per CDR3 protein. The sample holds more than 350,000 distinct CDR3 sequences, around 15% seen once. Reasons for excluding patients were uncontrolled infection, other autoimmune disease, pregnancy or lactation. Clinical symptoms, serum thyroxine, TRAb, thyroid ultrasound and orbital computed tomography established diagnosis. There are many counts of this clonotype. Sequencing was carried out using blood. The clonotype was recovered from a woman under 40 with Graves' ophthalmopathy.

For the CDR3, the DNA is TGTGCCAGCAGCTTTGAACTAGCGGGGGGAGGCAATGAGCAGTTCTTC. Protein product: CASSFELAGGGNEQFF. The J gene is TRBJ2-1, the V gene TRBV5-8; 12 bases are shared with TRBD2. The CDR3 covers 16 residues. Germline assignment: CDR1 SGHTS and CDR2 YDEGEE. V gave up 2 bases and J gave up 6 bases; unmatched junction bases: 6.